Given below is one TCR beta chain in context. Documented time point: pretreatment peripheral blood. Patients presented with locally advanced or metastatic urothelial carcinoma. This entry is derived from a study of PD-L1 blockade in urothelial cancer. The wider study: After treatment start, blood was analyzed at 3 weeks (second dose) and at 6 weeks. Reported median T cell count for blood samples was some 140,000.

TCRdb keeps only in-frame clones here, not all; method: immunoSEQ multiplex PCR. The table lists about 35,000 clones, roughly 80% of them singletons, with roughly 7% in the top ten. The ends were cut back, 7 bases at V and 1 base at J, with 13 bases in the middle. CDR1 MDHEN and CDR2 SYDVKM come from the germline V gene. The CDR3 extends over 14 amino acids. This TCR derives from a man in his fifties or sixties with urothelial cancer. The V call is TRBV28, the J call TRBJ1-2; D perhaps matches TRBD1 (5 bases). The specimen comprised PBMCs, sampled around atezolizumab (anti-PD-L1) treatment. CDR3 region: CASIPGGSNYGYTF. CDR3 coding DNA: TGTGCCAGCATCCCGGGGGGTAGTAACTATGGCTACACCTTC.